What follows are 10 T cell receptor beta chains derived from one specimen sequenced in a study of T cell clones after liver transplantation. Libraries were prepared by immunoSEQ multiplex PCR; TCRdb keeps only in-frame clonotypes and omits some of them. The sample contains approximately 65,000 clones, 90% to 95% of which appear only once. The sequencing used CD4+ T cells from blood, collected 25 months after liver transplant. The receptors shown here come from a human patient who received a liver transplant. Some T cells may arise from the graft donor.

The genes are TRBV2 and TRBJ1-5, with TRBD1 as a possible D gene (5 bases). The ends were cut back, 7 bases at V and 3 bases at J, with 13 bases in the middle. The CDR3 is made up of 14 amino acids. Germline CDR1 is SNHLY and CDR2 is FYNNEI. In nucleotides, the CDR3 is TGTGCCAGCATGGTGGACGGGACCAATCAGCCCCAGCATTTT. This gives the protein CASMVDGTNQPQHF.

The chain carries TRBV6-1 and TRBJ2-7; D is undetermined. V was cut by 5 bases and J by 4 bases, with 12 bases left in between. The germline CDR1 and CDR2 sequences are MNHNS and SASEGT. CDR3 size: 13 residues. This CDR3 reads CASSSDNQYEQYF. The CDR3 nucleotides are TGTGCCAGCAGTTCAGACAACCAGTACGAGCAGTACTTC.

This clone was detected once. This chain connects TRBV29-1 to TRBJ2-3; D is unresolved. The CDR3 runs 11 residues. V was trimmed by 4 bases and J by 0 bases, leaving 2 bases between them. From germline, CDR1 is SQVTM and CDR2 ANQGSEA. DNA of the CDR3: TGCAGCGTTGGCAGCACAGATACGCAGTATTTT. It yields the protein CSVGSTDTQYF.

J is TRBJ1-3 and V is TRBV14, with TRBD1 matching over 7 bases. This CDR3 contains 17 residues. V lost 1 base and J lost 0; bases outside the gene matches: 6. CDR1 and CDR2 from the germline V gene are SGHDN and FVKESK. CDR3 in DNA: TGTGCCAGCAGCCAAGTACAAGGGGACAGCTCTGGAAACACCATATATTTT. Translation: CASSQVQGDSSGNTIYF.

A remark on this clone: The sample has other DNA sequences that encode this CDR3 too. V and J are TRBV11-3 and TRBJ2-1, with 8 bases identical to TRBD2. CDR1 is SGHNT, CDR2 YENEEA, per germline. Unmatched junction bases numbered 8, after V lost 3 bases and J lost 7 bases. This CDR3 is built from 15 residues. As DNA, the CDR3 is TGTGCCAGCAGCTTCGGGACTAGAGGGACTAATGAGCAGTTCTTC. It is translated as CASSFGTRGTNEQFF.

The rearrangement uses TRBV4-3 and TRBJ2-2, with D perhaps TRBD1 (6 bases). V lost 2 bases, J lost 5 bases, and 21 bases lay in between. This CDR3 comprises 18 residues. The germline V gene encodes CDR1 LGHNA and CDR2 YSLEER. This CDR3 is CASSQSSTGHLETGELFF. CDR3 coding DNA: TGCGCCAGCAGCCAATCCTCGACAGGACATTTGGAGACCGGGGAGCTGTTTTTT.

The chain joins TRBV4-1 to TRBJ2-1; a weak D match, TRBD1 (5 bases). Germline V gene data show CDR1 as MGHRA and CDR2 as YSYEKL. The CDR3 loop spans 15 amino acids. Deletions cut 4 bases from V and 4 bases from J, with 14 bases between. The CDR3 DNA is TGCGCCAGCAGCCCCCCAGGGAATATTTACAATGAGCAGTTCTTC. Its protein is CASSPPGNIYNEQFF.

This chain links TRBV4-2 with TRBJ2-1, with unresolved D. V was trimmed by 1 base and J by 9 bases, leaving 13 bases between them. Germline assignment: CDR1 LGHNA and CDR2 YNFKEQ. The CDR3 consists of 14 residues. The DNA for the CDR3 is TGTGCCAGCAGCCAAGCGCGCGACTTGAGTGAGCAGTTCTTC. It translates to CASSQARDLSEQFF.

The chain employs TRBV18 and TRBJ1-3; D is perhaps TRBD1 (5 bases). Trimming left V 2 bases short and J 2 bases short, with 19 bases between. Germline V gene lookup returns CDR1 KGHSH and CDR2 LQKENI. The CDR3 spans 18 residues. In nucleotides, the CDR3 is TGTGCCAGCTCACCAGGGGCAATTAATAGGCAACCTGGAAACACCATATATTTT. Protein sequence: CASSPGAINRQPGNTIYF.

The V gene is TRBV19, the J gene TRBJ2-7; tentatively, D is TRBD1 or TRBD2 (5 bases each). V was clipped by 5 bases and J by 6 bases, with 20 bases between them. This CDR3 is 15 amino acids long. Germline CDR1 and CDR2: LNHDA and SQIVND (reference sequence). The DNA for the CDR3 is TGTGCCAGTAGTCTCGCCGGGACGGTAAATAGCGAGCAGTACTTC. Protein sequence: CASSLAGTVNSEQYF. The whole variable domain, filled in from reference TRBV19 and TRBJ2-7, reads DGGITQSPKYLFRKEGQNVTLSCEQNLNHDAMYWYRQDPGQGLRLIYYSQIVNDFQKGDIAEGYSVSREKKESFPLTVTSAQKNPTAFYLCASSLAGTVNSEQYFGPGTRLTVT.